This entry concerns a single TCR beta chain. The germline V gene encodes CDR1 DFQATT and CDR2 SNEGSKA (reference sequence). CDR3 length: 17 residues. Trimming removed 0 bases from V and 2 bases from J; junction bases left unmatched: 9. TCRdb re-called the 5' RACE reads through MiXCR, storing one row per CDR3 protein. The sample consists of about 240,000 distinct CDR3 sequences, 8.5% to 9.5% of them appearing once. This specimen comes from a study of T-cell memory formation after mild COVID-19. This clonotype was obtained from a young man who had mild COVID-19 (a few samples of this study predate the infection). Cell type and time point are not known. The V and J genes are TRBV20-1 and TRBJ2-3, with TRBD2 matching over 9 bases. Sample: PBMCs or a T cell subset sorted from them (not recorded which). The CDR3 nucleotides are TGCAGTGCTAGAGATCCCATGGCGGGGGGGCCCACAGATACGCAGTATTTT. Translating it yields CSARDPMAGGPTDTQYF.